These 22 T cell receptor beta chains came from one sample sequenced in a study of Ad26.COV2.S vaccination and SARS-CoV-2 variants. Profiled with immunoSEQ multiplex PCR; TCRdb holds only in-frame clones, not every one. This table has over 110,000 clones, just over 85% appearing once. This sample comprised peripheral blood, obtained after recovery from COVID-19. The receptor set was obtained from a human donor who had recovered from COVID-19.

V usage is TRBV4-3 and J usage is TRBJ1-6; possible D gene TRBD1, 5 bases. The CDR3 is made up of 15 amino acids. Germline assignment: CDR1 LGHNA and CDR2 YSLEER. V shed 0 bases and J shed 7 bases, with 10 bases lying between them. CDR3 sequence reads: CASSQEPGRNSPLHF. In nucleotides, the CDR3 is TGCGCCAGCAGCCAAGAACCAGGGAGGAATTCACCCCTCCACTTT.

The CDR3 sequence: CASSQVRDRGKNQPQHF. CDR3 nucleotide sequence: TGCGCCAGCAGCCAAGTTAGAGACCGAGGGAAGAATCAGCCCCAGCATTTT. The chain recombines TRBV4-1 with TRBJ1-5, with D hard to call. The length of the CDR3 is 17 residues. The V and J ends lost 1 base and 4 bases respectively, with 17 bases between them. Germline V gene sequence: CDR1 MGHRA, CDR2 YSYEKL.

This clone was seen a single time. The chain couples TRBV2 to TRBJ1-5, with TRBD1 matching over 8 bases. V was clipped by 4 bases and J by 4 bases; unmatched bases: 6. This CDR3 region has 15 residues. Germline V gene sequence: CDR1 SNHLY, CDR2 FYNNEI. CDR3 residues: CASSVGQGANQPQHF. CDR3 DNA sequence: TGTGCCAGCAGTGTAGGGCAGGGGGCGAATCAGCCCCAGCATTTT.

V and J are TRBV9 and TRBJ2-3, with TRBD2 identical over 10 bases. The germline V gene encodes CDR1 SGDLS and CDR2 YYNGEE. V was pared by 4 bases and J by 2 bases, with 7 bases of the junction left unmatched. CDR3 length equals 16 residues. The CDR3 DNA reads as TGTGCCAGCAGCCATAAAACTAGCGGGGACACAGATACGCAGTATTTT. This encodes CASSHKTSGDTDTQYF.

This chain connects TRBV9 to TRBJ2-2; D uncertain. CDR1 SGDLS and CDR2 YYNGEE come from the germline V gene. Trimming removed 2 bases from V and 4 bases from J, with 6 bases in between. This CDR3 contains 13 residues. As DNA, the CDR3 is TGTGCCAGCAGCGTCCTTCCCACCGGGGAGCTGTTTTTT. Protein: CASSVLPTGELFF.

The V gene is TRBV3-1 (or the pseudogene TRBV3-2), the J gene TRBJ2-5; D gene ambiguous. This CDR3 contains 15 residues. V lost 1 base, J lost 1 base, and 10 bases lay in between. Looked up from germline, CDR1 is LGHDT and CDR2 is YNNKEL (reference sequence). The CDR3 sequence is CASSQVRGSQETQYF. The CDR3 DNA sequence: TGTGCCAGCAGCCAAGTGCGAGGTTCCCAAGAGACCCAGTACTTC.

The chain employs TRBV6-5 and TRBJ1-6; D not resolved. The CDR3 length is 16 residues. Germline assignment: CDR1 MNHEY and CDR2 SVGAGI. The V gene lost 4 bases and the J gene lost 7 bases, with 17 bases spanning the gap. DNA of the CDR3: TGTGCCAGCAGTTTTACGGACCCGAGCGGGAATTCACCCCTCCACTTT. Encoded protein: CASSFTDPSGNSPLHF.

The chain combines TRBV11-2 with TRBJ2-7; D is perhaps TRBD1 (5 bases). Trimming pared 3 bases from V and 6 bases from J, leaving 12 bases between. Germline V gene lookup returns CDR1 SGHAT and CDR2 FQNNGV. This CDR3 is built from 13 residues. The CDR3 DNA is TGTGCCAGCAGCTTTGTAGGGGTGGGCGAGCAGTACTTC. It encodes CASSFVGVGEQYF.

This rearrangement joins TRBV6-1 to TRBJ2-7; D might be TRBD1 (5 bases). This CDR3 is 11 amino acids long. CDR1 and CDR2 (germline): MNHNS, SASEGT. The CDR3 region is CASSEGQGQAV. The CDR3 DNA reads TGTGCCAGCAGTGAAGGCCAGGGCCAGGCGGTC.

This rearrangement joins TRBV9 to TRBJ2-7; D possibly corresponds to TRBD2 (6 bases). This CDR3 has 15 amino acids. Looked up from germline, CDR1 is SGDLS and CDR2 is YYNGEE. V dropped 4 bases and J dropped 1 base, with 15 bases sitting between them. In DNA, the CDR3 is TGTGCCAGCAGCCCTGGAGGGGCCGTTTCCTACGAGCAGTACTTC. Protein: CASSPGGAVSYEQYF.

V gene TRBV7-6 combines with J gene TRBJ1-4; D is unresolved. CDR1 is SGHVS and CDR2 is FNYEAQ in the germline V gene. Trimming pared 7 bases from V and 8 bases from J, leaving 17 bases between. This CDR3 comprises 14 residues. The CDR3 sequence: CASTSVGRGEKLFF. In nucleotides, the CDR3 is TGTGCCAGCACCTCCGTTGGCAGAGGCGAAAAACTGTTTTTT.

With respect to this clone: The identical CDR3 is also encoded by other nucleotide sequences in the sample. The chain employs TRBV6-5 and TRBJ2-5; no reliable D call. Germline-derived CDR1 and CDR2 are MNHEY and SVGAGI. V was cut by 6 bases and J by 4 bases, with 9 bases left in between. This CDR3 contains 12 residues. The CDR3 loop is CASRSGRETQYF. CDR3 in DNA: TGTGCCAGCAGGAGTGGGCGAGAGACCCAGTACTTC.

V usage is TRBV5-4 and J usage is TRBJ2-1; TRBD2 aligns across 10 bases. Trimming cost V 1 base and J 0 bases; bases outside gene matches: 1. Germline V gene lookup returns CDR1 SGHNT and CDR2 YYREEE (reference sequence). CDR3 size: 16 residues. In nucleotides, the CDR3 is TGTGCCAGCAGCTTGCCTAGCGGGAGCTCCTACAATGAGCAGTTCTTC. Protein: CASSLPSGSSYNEQFF.

V gene TRBV7-6 combines with J gene TRBJ2-7; the D gene is possibly TRBD2 (6 bases). V lost 4 bases to trimming and J lost 3 bases, with 22 bases between them. The CDR3 is 17 amino acids. Germline loops: CDR1 SGHVS, CDR2 FNYEAQ. CDR3 loop: CASSSFRDANGGYEQYF. The CDR3, as DNA: TGTGCCAGCAGCTCATTCCGGGACGCTAACGGGGGCTACGAGCAGTACTTC.

The CDR3 bases are TGCGCCAGCAGCCAAGTCGAGGGGAACACTGAAGCTTTCTTT. Amino acids: CASSQVEGNTEAFF. This chain uses TRBV4-1 with TRBJ1-1, with D unclear. The CDR3 covers 14 residues. The germline V gene encodes CDR1 MGHRA and CDR2 YSYEKL. Trimming left V 1 base short and J 1 base short, with 7 bases between.

CDR3 sequence (DNA): TGTGCCAGCAGCTTTTCCGGGGGACAGGGCAGGGGCAATCAGCCCCAGCATTTT. Residues: CASSFSGGQGRGNQPQHF. The chain carries TRBV12-1 and TRBJ1-5; TRBD1, the D gene given by the table, was not confirmed from the DNA. TRBV12-1 is an annotated pseudogene. This CDR3 is built from 18 residues.

V gene TRBV30 combines with J gene TRBJ2-7; D could derive from TRBD1 or TRBD2 (5 bases each). Germline lookup yields CDR1 GTSNPN and CDR2 SVGIG (reference sequence). V was cut by 4 bases and J by 3 bases, with 13 bases left in between. The CDR3 sequence is 13 residues long. CDR3 sequence (DNA): TGTGCCTGGAACATGGGGACCTACTACGAGCAGTACTTC. This codes for CAWNMGTYYEQYF.

The CDR3 DNA is TGTGCCAGCACCCCTCAGGGGGGGCAAGAGACCCAGTACTTC. Translation: CASTPQGGQETQYF. The chain carries TRBV2 and TRBJ2-5; possibly TRBD1 or TRBD2 for D (7 bases each). CDR1 SNHLY and CDR2 FYNNEI come from the germline V gene. The CDR3 is made up of 14 amino acids. The V and J ends lost 7 bases and 2 bases respectively, with 14 bases between them.

The CDR3 DNA reads TGCGCCAGCAGCCAAGGTCCCCGTTGGGGCACAGATACGCAGTATTTT. It translates to CASSQGPRWGTDTQYF. J is TRBJ2-3 and V is TRBV4-3; D gene ambiguous. The length of the CDR3 is 16 residues. Germline values: CDR1 LGHNA, CDR2 YSLEER. V was shortened by 1 base and J by 1 base, with 12 bases between the two germline ends.

This clone was observed a few times. V usage is TRBV28 and J usage is TRBJ1-2, with D tentatively TRBD1 (6 bases). Trimming cost V 2 bases and J 8 bases, with 21 bases left between them. Germline assignment: CDR1 MDHEN and CDR2 SYDVKM. The CDR3 totals 16 residues. CDR3 DNA sequence: TGTGCCAGCAGTTTAAGAGTAAGGGCAGGGGTGGGCGGCTACACCTTC. Translating it yields CASSLRVRAGVGGYTF.

The count of this clone is one. The chain has TRBV19 and TRBJ2-4, with 7 positions matching TRBD2. Germline V lookup: CDR1 LNHDA, CDR2 SQIVND (reference sequence). V lost 4 bases to trimming and J lost 3 bases; unmatched junction nucleotides: 0. The CDR3 sequence is 13 residues long. CDR3 nucleotide sequence: TGTGCCAGTAGTACGGGAGGCAAAAACATTCAGTACTTC. The encoded protein is CASSTGGKNIQYF.

The chain couples TRBV7-2 to TRBJ1-1; D is unresolved. Trimming took 0 bases from V and 0 from J, leaving 11 bases between them. The CDR3 totals 16 residues. Germline V lookup: CDR1 SGHTA, CDR2 FQGNSA. The chain's CDR3 is CASSLAPGIMNTEAFF. As DNA, the CDR3 is TGTGCCAGCAGCTTAGCGCCAGGCATCATGAACACTGAAGCTTTCTTT. Full variable domain (remainder filled in from reference TRBV7-2 and TRBJ1-1): GAGVSQSPSNKVTEKGKDVELRCDPISGHTALYWYRQSLGQGLEFLIYFQGNSAPDKSGLPSDRFSAERTGGSVSTLTIQRTQQEDSAVYLCASSLAPGIMNTEAFFGQGTRLTVV.